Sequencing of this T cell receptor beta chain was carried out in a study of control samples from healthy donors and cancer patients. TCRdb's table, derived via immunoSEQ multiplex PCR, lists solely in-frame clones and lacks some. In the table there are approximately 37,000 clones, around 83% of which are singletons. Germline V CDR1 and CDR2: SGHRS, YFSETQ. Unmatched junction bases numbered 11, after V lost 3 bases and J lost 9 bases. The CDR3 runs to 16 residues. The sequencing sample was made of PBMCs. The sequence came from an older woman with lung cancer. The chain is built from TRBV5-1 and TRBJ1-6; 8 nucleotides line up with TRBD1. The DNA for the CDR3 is TGCGCCAGCAGCTCCCTCTCGACAGGGGATGGTTCACCCCTCCACTTT. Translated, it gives CASSSLSTGDGSPLHF.